Listed here are 24 T cell receptor beta chains from one sample, sequenced in a study of T cells after yellow fever vaccination. TCRdb independently ran MiXCR on the 5' RACE reads; one entry per CDR3 protein. The table shows some 400,000 distinct CDR3 sequences, with 6.2% occurring only once. The source material was PBMCs, sampled 5 days after the yellow fever booster vaccination. Source of these receptors: a man younger than 40 who received the YFV17D yellow fever vaccine.

CDR3 protein: CASSEGGNQPQHF. CDR3 bases: TGTGCCAGCAGCGAAGGGGGCAATCAGCCCCAGCATTTT. This rearrangement joins TRBV7-2 to TRBJ1-5; the D gene is possibly TRBD1 (5 bases). Trimming removed 5 bases at V and 2 bases at J, with 7 bases between. CDR3 length: 13 residues. Germline V lookup: CDR1 SGHTA, CDR2 FQGNSA. Combining the CDR3 with reference TRBV7-2 and TRBJ1-5 gives the whole variable domain GAGVSQSPSNKVTEKGKDVELRCDPISGHTALYWYRQSLGQGLEFLIYFQGNSAPDKSGLPSDRFSAERTGGSVSTLTIQRTQQEDSAVYLCASSEGGNQPQHFGDGTRLSIL.

Ten or more counts support this clonotype. V and J are TRBV27 and TRBJ2-5; TRBD1 might be the D (5 bases). V was shortened by 2 bases and J by 4 bases, with 8 bases between the two germline ends. The CDR3 contains 13 residues. Germline assignment: CDR1 MNHEY and CDR2 SMNVEV (reference sequence). DNA for the CDR3: TGTGCCAGCAGTTTAGGAGACAGAGAGACCCAGTACTTC. Translation gives CASSLGDRETQYF.

Details on this clonotype: One junction end disagrees with the germline gene, perhaps due to a read error. This chain uses TRBV3-1 with TRBJ2-1, with TRBD1 as a possible D gene (5 bases). The CDR3 runs 18 residues. Germline V CDR1 and CDR2: LGHDT, YNNKEL (reference sequence). The chain's CDR3 is CASCQPVPWTQNDNEQFF. The CDR3, as DNA: TGTGCCAGCTGCCAACCGGTCCCTTGGACACAAAATGACAATGAGCAGTTCTTC.

This clonotype was picked up a small number of times. The chain uses TRBV20-1 and TRBJ1-5; 7 bases line up with TRBD1. The CDR3 totals 15 residues. Germline-derived CDR1 and CDR2 are DFQATT and SNEGSKA (reference sequence). The trim removed 2 bases at V and 5 bases at J, leaving 9 bases unmatched. The CDR3 bases are TGCAGTGCTAGATCAAGGACAGGCGGAGATCAGCCCCAGCATTTT. Translating it yields CSARSRTGGDQPQHF.

This clonotype was recorded at least ten times. J is TRBJ2-2 and V is TRBV5-1, with 11 nucleotides matching TRBD1. Germline-derived CDR1 and CDR2 are SGHRS and YFSETQ. The length of the CDR3 is 15 residues. Germline trimming cut 10 bases from V and 4 bases from J; bases unmatched to any gene: 9. CDR3 coding DNA: TGCGCCTGCTCCGGGGGACAGGGGGTCACCGGGGAGCTGTTTTTT. Translating gives CACSGGQGVTGELFF.

This clonotype was found many times. This chain joins TRBV7-2 and TRBJ2-1; 7 bases agree with TRBD2. This CDR3 has 15 residues. Trimming removed 1 base from V and 5 bases from J; junction bases left unmatched: 5. Germline V lookup: CDR1 SGHTA, CDR2 FQGNSA. The CDR3 loop is CASSLVGRGHNEQFF. Here the CDR3 DNA reads TGTGCCAGCAGCTTAGTGGGGAGGGGACACAATGAGCAGTTCTTC.

V gene TRBV14 combines with J gene TRBJ1-2; D is perhaps TRBD1 (5 bases). Germline CDR1 SGHDN, CDR2 FVKESK. The V end was cut by 0 bases, the J end by 2 bases, with 22 bases between. The CDR3 is made up of 19 amino acids. In nucleotides, the CDR3 is TGTGCCAGCAGCCAAGACCCCCGGAGGAAACCCACAGGAAACTATGGCTACACCTTC. Its protein is CASSQDPRRKPTGNYGYTF. Variable domain in full (rest from reference TRBV14 and TRBJ1-2): EAGVTQFPSHSVIEKGQTVTLRCDPISGHDNLYWYRRVMGKEIKFLLHFVKESKQDESGMPNNRFLAERTGGTYSTLKVQPAELEDSGVYFCASSQDPRRKPTGNYGYTFGSGTRLTVV.

This clonotype was counted between two and nine times. The V gene is TRBV7-3, the J gene TRBJ2-1; either TRBD1 or TRBD2 may fit D (5 bases each). The CDR3 is 17 residues long. Germline CDR1 is SGHTA and CDR2 is FQGTGA. V was trimmed by 5 bases and J by 2 bases, leaving 19 bases between them. The CDR3: CASSPPGAHTPYNEQFF. The CDR3 nucleotides are TGTGCCAGCAGCCCCCCCGGGGCCCATACCCCCTACAATGAGCAGTTCTTC. Looking up the rest from reference TRBV7-3 and TRBJ2-1 gives the full variable domain: GAGVSQTPSNKVTEKGKYVELRCDPISGHTALYWYRQSLGQGPEFLIYFQGTGAADDSGLPNDRFFAVRPEGSVSTLKIQRTERGDSAVYLCASSPPGAHTPYNEQFFGPGTRLTVL.

This clonotype has a count of ten or more. The CDR3 DNA follows: TGTGCCAGCAGCCGCGGGGGAAAAAACACTGAAGCTTTCTTT. Amino acids: CASSRGGKNTEAFF. V usage is TRBV7-3 and J usage is TRBJ1-1; tentative D call: TRBD1 (5 bases). The CDR3 extends over 14 amino acids. V gave up 5 bases and J gave up 2 bases, with 12 bases separating them. Germline CDR1 SGHTA, CDR2 FQGTGA.

A note on this clonotype: A junction boundary mismatches the germline segment, possibly from a read error. The chain is built from TRBV20-1 and TRBJ2-1; tentative D call: TRBD1 (6 bases). Germline CDR1 DFQATT, CDR2 SNEGSKA (reference sequence). There are 16 residues in the CDR3. The CDR3 DNA sequence: TGCTGTGCTAGAGGAACAACAGGGAAGGAATACAATGATCAGTTCTTC. Translation gives CCARGTTGKEYNDQFF.

This chain uses TRBV5-1 with TRBJ2-5; possible D gene TRBD2, 6 bases. The germline V gene has CDR1 SGHRS and CDR2 YFSETQ. The CDR3 spans 15 residues. The V and J ends lost 4 bases and 1 base respectively, with 14 bases between them. CDR3 loop: CASSPSRTIQETQYF. The CDR3 DNA sequence: TGCGCCAGCAGCCCCTCCAGGACTATCCAAGAGACCCAGTACTTC.

The chain is built from TRBV15 and TRBJ2-2, with 10 positions matching TRBD1. V gave up 2 bases and J gave up 4 bases; unmatched junction bases: 4. CDR1 and CDR2 (germline): LNHNV, YYDKDF (reference sequence). The CDR3 runs 16 residues. The CDR3 coding sequence is TGTGCCACCAGCAGACAGACAGGGGGCGGCACCGGGGAGCTGTTTTTT. This encodes CATSRQTGGGTGELFF.

There are many counts of this clonotype. This sequence joins TRBV6-5 and TRBJ2-1; D gene unclear. Between the trimmed V and J ends, which lost 0 bases and 5 bases, there was a span of 8 bases. Per the germline V gene, CDR1 is MNHEY and CDR2 is SVGAGI. The CDR3 is made up of 14 amino acids. CDR3 sequence (DNA): TGTGCCAGCAGTTACTCCCGGTGGGACAATGAGCAGTTCTTC. Its protein product is CASSYSRWDNEQFF.

A few counts support this clonotype. The chain uses TRBV11-2 and TRBJ2-1; no reliable D call. Per the germline V gene, CDR1 is SGHAT and CDR2 is FQNNGV. CDR3 length equals 16 residues. The V end lost 5 bases, the J end lost 6 bases, and 20 bases lay between the germline ends. CDR3 nucleotide sequence: TGTGCCAGCAGCCAGAACAACGACGCAGATGGCAATGAGCAGTTCTTC. It is translated as CASSQNNDADGNEQFF.

The V call is TRBV7-2, the J call TRBJ2-7; 8 bases agree with TRBD2. Germline-derived CDR1 and CDR2 are SGHTA and FQGNSA. The CDR3 is 16 amino acids. V trimming: 0 bases; J trimming: 5 bases; junction bases outside the gene matches: 9. CDR3 sequence (DNA): TGTGCCAGCAGCTTAGCGCCCGGGACTAGTGCTCACGAGCAGTACTTC. Translated: CASSLAPGTSAHEQYF.

The genes are TRBV20-1 and TRBJ1-6, with 9 bases identical to TRBD1. The trim removed 1 base at V and 2 bases at J, leaving 0 bases unmatched. CDR3 length: 15 amino acids. Germline V lookup: CDR1 DFQATT, CDR2 SNEGSKA (reference sequence). The CDR3 is CSARGTGAYNSPLHF. The CDR3 bases are TGCAGTGCTAGAGGGACAGGGGCCTATAATTCACCCCTCCACTTT.

This clonotype was seen a handful of times. The rearrangement joins TRBV7-2 to TRBJ2-1; D perhaps matches TRBD2 (6 bases). Germline V gives CDR1 SGHTA, CDR2 FQGNSA. This CDR3 region has 15 residues. V lost 3 bases to trimming and J lost 8 bases, with 17 bases between them. CDR3 coding DNA: TGTGCCAGCAGCTTCAGACTAGTAGGGTCCCATGAGCAGTTCTTC. It codes for CASSFRLVGSHEQFF. The whole variable domain, filled in from reference TRBV7-2 and TRBJ2-1, reads GAGVSQSPSNKVTEKGKDVELRCDPISGHTALYWYRQSLGQGLEFLIYFQGNSAPDKSGLPSDRFSAERTGGSVSTLTIQRTQQEDSAVYLCASSFRLVGSHEQFFGPGTRLTVL.

This clonotype was seen ten or more times. This chain joins TRBV7-2 and TRBJ2-7; 9 nucleotides agree with TRBD1. V lost 6 bases and J lost 5; bases outside the gene matches: 11. CDR1 is SGHTA and CDR2 is FQGNSA in the germline V gene. This CDR3 contains 15 residues. The CDR3 is CASSFAGTGTDEQYF. DNA of the CDR3: TGTGCCAGCAGTTTTGCCGGGACAGGGACAGACGAGCAGTACTTC.

This clonotype came up a few times. The chain links TRBV23-1 to TRBJ1-4; D unclear. TRBV23-1 is reported as an ORF; its role is uncertain. The V end lost 4 bases, the J end lost 7 bases, and 10 bases lay between the germline ends. The CDR3 has 13 residues. The CDR3 is CASSLPFFEKLFF. The CDR3 DNA sequence: TGCGCCAGCAGTCTCCCCTTTTTTGAAAAACTGTTTTTT.

This clonotype was detected a few times. The V gene is TRBV7-8, the J gene TRBJ2-7; 7 bases agree with TRBD2. The CDR3 covers 16 residues. Germline V lookup: CDR1 SGHVS, CDR2 FQNEAQ. V lost 0 bases and J lost 3; bases outside the gene matches: 8. The CDR3 region has the DNA TGTGCCAGCAGCTTAGCGGGGCAGCGGGGACGCTACGAGCAGTACTTC. This gives the protein CASSLAGQRGRYEQYF.

This clonotype has more than one count but fewer than ten. The chain couples TRBV15 to TRBJ1-2, with D possibly being TRBD1 (5 bases). V gave up 1 base and J gave up 5 bases, with 20 bases separating them. The CDR3 is 17 amino acids. In germline, CDR1 is LNHNV, CDR2 YYDKDF (reference sequence). The chain's CDR3 is CATSRGWQGAGSYGYTF. As DNA, the CDR3 is TGTGCCACCAGCAGAGGTTGGCAAGGGGCAGGATCTTATGGCTACACCTTC.

The sample holds a few counts of this clonotype. The J gene is TRBJ1-1, the V gene TRBV5-1; D call uncertain. Per germline, CDR1 SGHRS and CDR2 YFSETQ. Trimming left V 0 bases short and J 5 bases short, with 14 bases between. The CDR3 has 15 amino acids. CDR3 loop: CASSLGGGKTTEAFF. CDR3 nucleotides: TGCGCCAGCAGCTTGGGGGGAGGGAAGACAACTGAAGCTTTCTTT.

This clonotype was counted many times. The chain is built from TRBV28 and TRBJ1-5, with a tentative D call TRBD1 (6 bases). Trimming left V 4 bases short and J 0 bases short, with 10 bases between. Looked up from germline, CDR1 is MDHEN and CDR2 is SYDVKM. This CDR3 is built from 15 residues. CDR3 protein: CASSSGESSNQPQHF. CDR3 nucleotide sequence: TGTGCCAGCAGTTCAGGGGAATCTAGCAATCAGCCCCAGCATTTT.

This clonotype was counted a few times. At one boundary the junction diverges from the germline segment, which might be a read error. The chain links TRBV20-1 to TRBJ2-3; 8 nucleotides line up with TRBD1. This CDR3 has 16 residues. Germline lookup yields CDR1 DFQATT and CDR2 SNEGSKA (reference sequence). The CDR3 nucleotides read TGCTGTGCTAGATCATTGGACAGGGACAGCACAGATACGCAGTATTTT. This translates into CCARSLDRDSTDTQYF.